One and the same sample provided the 16 T cell receptor beta chains below, sequenced in a study of T cells expressing NK-cell markers. TCRdb re-called the 5' RACE reads and gives one entry per CDR3 protein, without DNA. The listing contains around 260,000 distinct CDR3 sequences. The sequenced sample consisted of blood T cells: a sorted CD56 or NKG2C T cell subset, CD4+ or CD8+ T cells, or bulk PBMC T cells (not recorded which). The receptors come from a woman aged 18 to 75 in good health.

This chain joins TRBV7-2 and TRBJ2-1; absent DNA, TCRdb's TRBD1 call cannot be checked. CDR1 and CDR2 (germline): SGHTA, FQGNSA. There are 13 residues in the CDR3. The CDR3 sequence is CASSPLRYNEQFF.

The rearrangement uses TRBV29-1 and TRBJ2-2; TCRdb lists TRBD2, though no DNA is available to test this call. Germline CDR1 reads SQVTM; CDR2 reads ANQGSEA. The CDR3 covers 12 residues. The CDR3 protein is CSVRTGAGELFF.

The chain is built from TRBV20-1 and TRBJ2-2; checking the TCRdb D call of TRBD1 is not possible without DNA. The CDR3 extends over 13 amino acids. CDR1 and CDR2 (germline): DFQATT, SNEGSKA (reference sequence). CDR3 region: CSAGTPNTGELFF.

The V call is TRBV2, the J call TRBJ2-1; TCRdb's D call of TRBD2 is untestable without DNA. Per the germline V gene, CDR1 is SNHLY and CDR2 is FYNNEI. The CDR3 sequence is 14 residues long. Here the CDR3 reads CASLPGLPYNEQFF.

The CDR3: CSARPRTNQPQHF. This rearrangement joins TRBV20-1 to TRBJ1-5; checking the TCRdb D call of TRBD1 is not possible without DNA. Per the germline V gene, CDR1 is DFQATT and CDR2 is SNEGSKA (reference sequence). CDR3 length: 13 residues.

The chain joins TRBV6-2 or TRBV6-3 to TRBJ1-5; TCRdb picks TRBD1, but there is no DNA to check that call. The germline V gene has CDR1 MNHEY and CDR2 SVGEGT. CDR3 length: 15 residues. The CDR3 is CASRGTGRNNQPQHF.

The rearrangement joins TRBV6-4 to TRBJ1-1. Looked up from germline, CDR1 is MRHNA and CDR2 is SNTAGT. This CDR3 region has 13 residues. The CDR3: CASSEERNTEAFF.

V is TRBV7-3 and J is TRBJ1-1; TCRdb designates TRBD1, a call that cannot be tested without DNA. The CDR3 contains 13 residues. Germline loops: CDR1 SGHTA, CDR2 FQGTGA. CDR3 protein: CASSLKGTGKAFF.

The V gene is TRBV4-1, the J gene TRBJ2-1; TCRdb names TRBD2, which stays unverified in the absence of DNA. The CDR3 runs to 17 residues. Germline values: CDR1 MGHRA, CDR2 YSYEKL. The CDR3 sequence is CASSQGLAGGPYNEQFF.

This CDR3 is CASSLTGSTEAFF. The chain uses TRBV12-3 or TRBV12-4 and TRBJ1-1. The CDR3 has 13 amino acids.

The chain links TRBV12-3 or TRBV12-4 to TRBJ2-1; without DNA, the TCRdb call of TRBD2 cannot be checked. The length of the CDR3 is 17 residues. The CDR3 sequence is CASSLQSGGRGGNEQFF.

The rearrangement links TRBV18 to TRBJ2-7; with no DNA, the TCRdb D assignment of TRBD2 cannot be verified. Germline V lookup: CDR1 KGHSH, CDR2 LQKENI. The CDR3 is 14 residues long. The CDR3: CASSPRLEVYEQYF. Filled out from reference TRBV18 and TRBJ2-7, the complete variable domain reads NAGVMQNPRHLVRRRGQEARLRCSPMKGHSHVYWYRQLPEEGLKFMVYLQKENIIDESGMPKERFSAEFPKEGPSILRIQQVVRGDSAAYFCASSPRLEVYEQYFGPGTRLTVT.

This chain uses TRBV14 with TRBJ2-3; as DNA is missing, the TRBD1 call by TCRdb cannot be tested. CDR3 size: 15 residues. Germline V CDR1 and CDR2: SGHDN, FVKESK. The chain's CDR3 is CASSRKEGRRDTQYF.

The rearrangement joins TRBV18 to TRBJ2-1; TCRdb calls TRBD1, which cannot be checked without DNA. The germline V gene has CDR1 KGHSH and CDR2 LQKENI. The CDR3 contains 15 residues. CDR3 amino acids: CASSRQGGKDNEQFF.

The chain uses TRBV28 and TRBJ1-5; TCRdb names TRBD1, which stays unverified in the absence of DNA. This CDR3 spans 16 amino acids. The germline CDR1 and CDR2 sequences are MDHEN and SYDVKM. The CDR3 reads CASSSGQGISNQPQHF.

This chain's CDR3 is CASSFASGTTYEQYF. This rearrangement joins TRBV11-1 to TRBJ2-7; TCRdb indicates TRBD2, and absent DNA this call remains unverified. Germline CDR1 is SGHAT and CDR2 is FQDESV (reference sequence). The CDR3 totals 15 residues.